Presented here are 32 T cell receptor beta chains from one specimen sequenced in a study of blood T cell repertoires in COVID-19. The data were produced by immunoSEQ multiplex PCR, yet TCRdb's version contains in-frame clones alone and is incomplete. The sample consists of about 430,000 clones, roughly 90% of them appearing once. Specimen: PBMCs or T cells enriched from blood (not recorded which). Receptors originate from a woman in her twenties or thirties with acute COVID-19.

The chain couples TRBV4-1 to TRBJ2-2; possible D gene TRBD2, 5 bases. The germline gives CDR1 MGHRA, CDR2 YSYEKL. The V and J ends lost 1 base and 5 bases respectively, with 14 bases between them. This CDR3 region has 16 residues. The CDR3 DNA follows: TGCGCCAGCAGCCAAGGGAATCGGGGTAGGACCGGGGAGCTGTTTTTT. Translation: CASSQGNRGRTGELFF.

The gene calls are TRBV3-1 (or the pseudogene TRBV3-2) and TRBJ2-1; perhaps TRBD2 as D (6 bases). The CDR3 runs 14 residues. Germline CDR1 is LGHDT and CDR2 is YNNKEL (reference sequence). Trimming removed 1 base at V and 6 bases at J, with 10 bases between. CDR3 coding DNA: TGTGCCAGCAGCCAAGGGGGGACTCTCAATGAGCAGTTCTTC. Protein product: CASSQGGTLNEQFF.

The genes are TRBV10-1 and TRBJ1-1, with 7 nucleotides matching TRBD1. Per germline, CDR1 WNHNN and CDR2 SYGVQD (reference sequence). With V trimmed by 8 bases and J by 10 bases, 7 bases remained unmatched. The CDR3 sequence is 11 residues long. The CDR3 protein is CASGQGDAAFF. The CDR3, as DNA: TGCGCCAGCGGCCAGGGGGATGCAGCTTTCTTT.

The chain uses TRBV29-1 and TRBJ2-2; possibly TRBD2 for D (7 bases). CDR1 is SQVTM, CDR2 ANQGSEA, per germline. V dropped 2 bases and J dropped 6 bases, with 10 bases sitting between them. The CDR3 covers 13 residues. DNA for the CDR3: TGCAGCGTTGAAACGGGGGGCCCCGGGGAGCTGTTTTTT. Translated: CSVETGGPGELFF.

The chain recombines TRBV18 with TRBJ1-2, with TRBD1 as a possible D gene (5 bases). In germline, CDR1 is KGHSH, CDR2 LQKENI. This CDR3 has 14 amino acids. The ends were cut back, 1 base at V and 5 bases at J, with 11 bases in the middle. The CDR3 nucleotides read TGTGCCAGCTCACCACTCCAGGGAGGGTATGGCTACACCTTC. Translation gives CASSPLQGGYGYTF.

A single count supports this clone. The chain joins TRBV18 to TRBJ1-2; unclear D gene. V was clipped by 0 bases and J by 4 bases, with 24 bases between them. The CDR3 is 19 residues long. CDR1 and CDR2 from the germline V gene are KGHSH and LQKENI. In DNA, the CDR3 is TGTGCCAGCTCACCACCCGGGGTGGGCGCAGATCGTATTCTCTATGGCTACACCTTC. Protein: CASSPPGVGADRILYGYTF.

J is TRBJ2-1 and V is TRBV6-2 or TRBV6-3; 10 bases are shared with TRBD1. V trimming: 0 bases; J trimming: 4 bases; junction bases outside the gene matches: 3. The CDR3 is 16 residues long. Germline CDR1 reads MNHEY; CDR2 reads SVGEGT. CDR3 residues: CASSYSGQGNYNEQFF. The CDR3 DNA reads TGTGCCAGCAGTTACTCGGGACAGGGGAATTACAATGAGCAGTTCTTC.

The DNA for the CDR3 is TGCGCCAGCAGCCAAGTCAGGGGCGGGTTTAATGAAAAACTGTTTTTT. Protein product: CASSQVRGGFNEKLFF. The chain couples TRBV4-1 to TRBJ1-4; the D gene is possibly TRBD1 (6 bases). Germline V gene data show CDR1 as MGHRA and CDR2 as YSYEKL. The CDR3 extends over 16 amino acids. Deletions cut 1 base from V and 4 bases from J, with 13 bases between.

The chain links TRBV5-1 to TRBJ2-5; 9 bases align to TRBD2. Germline values: CDR1 SGHRS, CDR2 YFSETQ. The CDR3 runs 17 residues. The V and J ends lost 1 base and 2 bases, in that order; junction bases with no gene match: 9. The CDR3, as DNA: TGCGCCAGCAGCTTGAGCGGGGGGAACCTACTTCAAGAGACCCAGTACTTC. This sequence encodes CASSLSGGNLLQETQYF.

This sequence joins TRBV6-5 and TRBJ1-6, with TRBD1 matching 8 bases. From germline, CDR1 is MNHEY and CDR2 SVGAGI. The CDR3 has 13 residues. Trimming cost V 8 bases and J 10 bases; bases outside gene matches: 7. CDR3 DNA: TGTGCCAGCGCCAGGGGGCTCGAGTCACCCCTCCACTTT. It codes for CASARGLESPLHF.

The rearrangement uses TRBV3-1 (or the pseudogene TRBV3-2) and TRBJ1-1, with TRBD1 matching 9 bases. J was trimmed by 3 bases and V by 0 bases; bases with no gene match: 11. This CDR3 has 18 residues. Germline V lookup: CDR1 LGHDT, CDR2 YNNKEL (reference sequence). Written as DNA, the CDR3 is TGTGCCAGCAGCCAAGAAGTGAGGCCCGGGGACAGGGACACTGAAGCTTTCTTT. This translates into CASSQEVRPGDRDTEAFF.

This chain uses TRBV7-2 with TRBJ2-1; TRBD1 matches 9 bases. Germline CDR1 reads SGHTA; CDR2 reads FQGNSA. V shed 6 bases, J shed 7 bases, and the junction held 13 bases outside the gene matches. The CDR3 has 16 residues. The CDR3 reads CASRRRGGQGSNEQFF. The CDR3 bases are TGTGCCAGCAGACGCAGAGGGGGACAGGGCTCGAATGAGCAGTTCTTC.

V usage is TRBV7-9 and J usage is TRBJ2-1; the D gene is possibly TRBD1 (6 bases). Looked up from germline, CDR1 is SEHNR and CDR2 is FQNEAQ (reference sequence). Trimming shortened V by 5 bases and J by 2 bases, and 16 bases separated the two germline ends. This CDR3 comprises 16 residues. CDR3: CASSPPPGQTYNEQFF. The CDR3 DNA is TGTGCCAGCAGCCCCCCCCCGGGACAAACCTACAATGAGCAGTTCTTC.

This rearrangement joins TRBV11-2 to TRBJ1-4; tentative D call: TRBD1 (6 bases). V was trimmed by 2 bases and J by 7 bases, leaving 26 bases between them. Germline V gives CDR1 SGHAT, CDR2 FQNNGV. The CDR3 has 19 amino acids. The CDR3 loop reads CASSLRLLFNRAKGEKLFF. The CDR3 bases are TGTGCCAGCAGCTTACGCTTACTTTTTAACAGGGCAAAGGGTGAAAAACTGTTTTTT.

The chain carries TRBV5-1 and TRBJ2-2; 11 bases are shared with TRBD2. The CDR3 totals 15 residues. Germline CDR1 is SGHRS and CDR2 is YFSETQ. J was trimmed by 5 bases and V by 5 bases; bases with no gene match: 5. The CDR3 sequence: CASRLAGVGTGELFF. The CDR3, as DNA: TGCGCCAGCAGACTAGCGGGGGTCGGAACCGGGGAGCTGTTTTTT.

In this sample, this clone turned up once. The J gene is TRBJ2-5, the V gene TRBV11-2, with D possibly matching TRBD2 (6 bases). Germline V CDR1 and CDR2: SGHAT, FQNNGV. Trimming took 1 base from V and 5 from J, leaving 17 bases between them. This CDR3 is built from 16 residues. The CDR3 sequence: CASSLVILGLGETQYF. The CDR3 DNA reads as TGTGCCAGCAGCTTAGTCATCTTGGGACTGGGGGAGACCCAGTACTTC.

This clone was picked up a small number of times. The rearrangement links TRBV11-2 to TRBJ1-1; 8 nucleotides agree with TRBD1. The J segment lost 1 base and the V segment lost 1 base, leaving 5 bases of the junction unmatched. The CDR3 runs 16 residues. CDR1 and CDR2 (germline): SGHAT, FQNNGV. CDR3 DNA sequence: TGTGCCAGCAGCTTAGCCAGTGGACAGGGGAACACTGAAGCTTTCTTT. Protein: CASSLASGQGNTEAFF.

CDR3 amino acids: CASRVTGGDEQYF. Written as DNA, the CDR3 is TGCGCCAGCAGAGTGACAGGGGGCGACGAGCAGTACTTC. The chain joins TRBV5-1 to TRBJ2-7, with 10 bases identical to TRBD1. The V gene end was trimmed by 5 bases and the J gene end by 5 bases; junction bases not matched to a gene: 4. CDR1 is SGHRS, CDR2 YFSETQ, per germline. The CDR3 loop spans 13 amino acids.

This CDR3 is CATSREGGDRSLSLHF. The CDR3 region has the DNA TGTGCCACCAGCAGAGAAGGGGGGGACAGGTCCTTATCCCTCCACTTT. The chain combines TRBV15 with TRBJ1-6; TRBD1 matches at 8 bases. Per the germline V gene, CDR1 is LNHNV and CDR2 is YYDKDF (reference sequence). The J segment lost 14 bases and the V segment lost 0 bases, leaving 12 bases of the junction unmatched. The CDR3 is 16 amino acids.

The genes are TRBV4-2 and TRBJ2-1; D might be TRBD1 (7 bases). V was clipped by 0 bases and J by 2 bases, with 11 bases between them. In germline, CDR1 is LGHNA, CDR2 YNFKEQ. The CDR3 consists of 16 residues. CDR3 nucleotide sequence: TGTGCCAGCAGCCAAGATCAGGGGGGCCCCTACAATGAGCAGTTCTTC. Protein: CASSQDQGGPYNEQFF.

V and J are TRBV4-1 and TRBJ2-1, with D tentatively TRBD2 (6 bases). The CDR3 loop spans 13 amino acids. Germline V gives CDR1 MGHRA, CDR2 YSYEKL. Trimming removed 1 base at V and 7 bases at J, with 8 bases between. CDR3 amino acids: CASSQVGGNEQFF. The CDR3 DNA reads as TGCGCCAGCAGCCAAGTGGGGGGAAATGAGCAGTTCTTC.

The chain links TRBV24-1 to TRBJ2-1; TRBD1 might be the D (6 bases). CDR3 size: 17 residues. Per germline, CDR1 KGHDR and CDR2 SFDVKD. V shed 3 bases and J shed 0 bases, with 14 bases lying between them. The CDR3 DNA is TGTGCCACCAGTGATCCGACAGGTTTAAGCTCCTACAATGAGCAGTTCTTC. As protein: CATSDPTGLSSYNEQFF.

The V and J genes are TRBV7-9 and TRBJ2-3; D is unresolved. Trimming took 5 bases from V and 5 from J, leaving 14 bases between them. The CDR3 totals 14 residues. Germline V gene lookup returns CDR1 SEHNR and CDR2 FQNEAQ (reference sequence). CDR3 DNA: TGTGCCAGCAGCCACCGATCCCTCAGAGATACGCAGTATTTT. Protein product: CASSHRSLRDTQYF.

This clone was detected a few times. This sequence joins TRBV27 and TRBJ1-5; D remains ambiguous. Trimming took 2 bases from V and 4 from J, leaving 12 bases between them. CDR1 and CDR2 (germline): MNHEY, SMNVEV (reference sequence). The length of the CDR3 is 15 residues. The CDR3 loop is CASSLAAARNQPQHF. The CDR3 DNA sequence: TGTGCCAGCAGTTTAGCGGCAGCCCGAAATCAGCCCCAGCATTTT.

The chain recombines TRBV29-1 with TRBJ1-2; 7 nucleotides line up with TRBD1. Germline assignment: CDR1 SQVTM and CDR2 ANQGSEA. The CDR3 extends over 13 amino acids. The V gene end was trimmed by 7 bases and the J gene end by 3 bases; junction bases not matched to a gene: 8. The CDR3 sequence: CSAEGAGYYGYTF. DNA of the CDR3: TGCAGCGCCGAGGGGGCAGGTTACTATGGCTACACCTTC.

The chain is built from TRBV5-1 and TRBJ2-7; tentative D call: TRBD1 (6 bases). The germline V and J ends were trimmed by 4 bases and 7 bases, with 21 bases remaining between them. CDR1 is SGHRS and CDR2 is YFSETQ in the germline V gene. CDR3 length: 15 residues. CDR3 DNA sequence: TGCGCCAGCAGCCCCCCGGGGTTGGGGGCGAGAGAGCAGTACTTC. It is translated as CASSPPGLGAREQYF.

The J gene is TRBJ2-3, the V gene TRBV5-1; 7 bases agree with TRBD1. CDR3 length: 16 residues. V shed 4 bases and J 1 base; nucleotides not matched to a gene: 9. Germline loops: CDR1 SGHRS, CDR2 YFSETQ. CDR3 loop: CASSPSTGMGTDTQYF. The CDR3 region has the DNA TGCGCCAGCAGCCCATCGACAGGGATGGGCACAGATACGCAGTATTTT.

V is TRBV30 and J is TRBJ2-7; 9 bases are shared with TRBD1. This CDR3 contains 21 residues. Germline V CDR1 and CDR2: GTSNPN, SVGIG (reference sequence). The J segment lost 7 bases and the V segment lost 2 bases, leaving 30 bases of the junction unmatched. The CDR3, as DNA: TGTGCCTGGAGTCCCCAGGACAGGGGACTCTCTCGAGAGCTCTATCTTCAAGAGCAGTACTTC. Residues: CAWSPQDRGLSRELYLQEQYF. The whole variable domain, remainder taken from reference TRBV30 and TRBJ2-7, is SQTIHQWPATLVQPVGSPLSLECTVEGTSNPNLYWYRQAAGRGLQLLFYSVGIGQISSEVPQNLSASRPQDRQFILSSKKLLLSDSGFYLCAWSPQDRGLSRELYLQEQYFGPGTRLTVT.

V is TRBV7-2 and J is TRBJ2-3, with D perhaps matching TRBD2 (6 bases). Trimming left V 1 base short and J 0 bases short, with 11 bases between. Germline V gene lookup returns CDR1 SGHTA and CDR2 FQGNSA. This CDR3 is 16 amino acids long. The DNA for the CDR3 is TGTGCCAGCAGCTTAGAAGTGGGGGGTAGCACAGATACGCAGTATTTT. Protein: CASSLEVGGSTDTQYF.

The chain carries TRBV6-5 and TRBJ2-7; 7 bases align to TRBD2. Germline-derived CDR1 and CDR2 are MNHEY and SVGAGI. The CDR3 runs to 13 residues. The V and J ends lost 0 bases and 4 bases, in that order; junction bases with no gene match: 0. This chain's CDR3 is CASSYSRGYEQYF. In DNA form, the CDR3 reads TGTGCCAGCAGTTACTCGCGGGGGTACGAGCAGTACTTC.

The chain joins TRBV28 to TRBJ1-2; D might be TRBD1 (6 bases). V lost 4 bases and J 3 bases, leaving 12 bases between the germline ends. The CDR3 contains 14 residues. Looked up from germline, CDR1 is MDHEN and CDR2 is SYDVKM. DNA for the CDR3: TGTGCCAGCAGTTGGGGGGGCGCCGACTATGGCTACACCTTC. Translating it yields CASSWGGADYGYTF.

The chain links TRBV7-9 to TRBJ2-3; 10 positions match TRBD1. CDR1 is SEHNR and CDR2 is FQNEAQ in the germline V gene (reference sequence). This CDR3 has 17 amino acids. Unmatched junction bases numbered 6, after V lost 1 base and J lost 2 bases. CDR3 DNA sequence: TGTGCCAGCAGCTTAGTCCCCGGGACAGGGGTCACAGATACGCAGTATTTT. This gives the protein CASSLVPGTGVTDTQYF.